The 26 T cell receptor beta chains reported below all come from one sample, sequenced in a study of T cell responses to AZD1222 COVID-19 vaccine. Repertoires were generated with immunoSEQ multiplex PCR, while TCRdb's copy carries only in-frame clones and drops some. This table holds about 130,000 clones, 92% found once. Sequencing used peripheral blood, obtained on day 0 of AZD1222 vaccination. These receptors all come from an adult in good health.

This CDR3 reads CASSSRSTGMNEQYF. The CDR3 DNA sequence: TGTGCCAGCAGTTCCCGCTCGACAGGGATGAACGAGCAGTACTTC. The chain couples TRBV28 to TRBJ2-7, with TRBD1 matching 7 bases. The junction had 11 bases not matched to a gene; V was cut back by 4 bases and J by 5 bases. Germline loops: CDR1 MDHEN, CDR2 SYDVKM. CDR3 length: 15 amino acids.

This clone has a single count. The J gene is TRBJ2-5, the V gene TRBV5-1; TRBD1 agrees at 10 bases. The CDR3 contains 15 residues. Trimming removed 3 bases from V and 3 bases from J; junction bases left unmatched: 5. Germline V gene lookup returns CDR1 SGHRS and CDR2 YFSETQ. The CDR3 DNA reads TGCGCCAGCAGCTACACCGGGACAGGGGAAGAGACCCAGTACTTC. Translating it yields CASSYTGTGEETQYF.

The J gene is TRBJ2-7, the V gene TRBV5-1, with D perhaps matching TRBD1 (6 bases). Trimming stripped 4 bases from V and 2 bases from J, with 13 bases between. There are 14 residues in the CDR3. CDR1 is SGHRS, CDR2 YFSETQ, per germline. CDR3 protein: CASSGRGPPYEQYF. CDR3 DNA: TGCGCCAGCAGCGGCAGGGGCCCCCCCTACGAGCAGTACTTC.

The V and J genes are TRBV18 and TRBJ1-1; D call uncertain. The ends were cut back, 1 base at V and 7 bases at J, with 16 bases in the middle. CDR1 and CDR2 (germline): KGHSH, LQKENI. This CDR3 region has 15 residues. This CDR3 is CASSPLRPPESEAFF. Here the CDR3 DNA reads TGTGCCAGCTCACCACTTCGTCCGCCGGAAAGTGAAGCTTTCTTT.

The V gene is TRBV10-1, the J gene TRBJ2-3; D not certain. From germline, CDR1 is WNHNN and CDR2 SYGVQD (reference sequence). Between the trimmed V and J ends, which lost 6 bases and 3 bases, there was a span of 16 bases. The CDR3 has 15 residues. CDR3 nucleotides: TGCGCCAGCAGCGAGACGCCTGTGGCGACAGATACGCAGTATTTT. This codes for CASSETPVATDTQYF.

This clone was found a few times. This chain links TRBV15 with TRBJ1-5; D is unresolved. This CDR3 contains 14 residues. V was shortened by 2 bases and J by 9 bases, with 14 bases between the two germline ends. Germline CDR1 LNHNV, CDR2 YYDKDF (reference sequence). DNA of the CDR3: TGTGCCACCAGCAGAACAGTAGCCGTTGGGCCCCAGCATTTT. This translates into CATSRTVAVGPQHF.

V and J are TRBV29-1 and TRBJ1-1, with D tentatively TRBD1 (6 bases). CDR1 and CDR2 (germline): SQVTM, ANQGSEA. V lost 4 bases to trimming and J lost 7 bases, with 13 bases between them. CDR3 size: 12 residues. This chain's CDR3 is CSVGGLALEAFF. CDR3 nucleotide sequence: TGCAGCGTTGGGGGGCTCGCACTTGAAGCTTTCTTT.

The rearrangement uses TRBV30 and TRBJ1-2; weak D call: TRBD1 (6 bases). Looked up from germline, CDR1 is GTSNPN and CDR2 is SVGIG (reference sequence). V lost 4 bases, J lost 6 bases, and 15 bases lay in between. The CDR3 sequence is 13 residues long. The CDR3 reads CAWTWGGRDGYTF. DNA for the CDR3: TGTGCCTGGACCTGGGGGGGGCGGGATGGCTACACCTTC.

The chain links TRBV6-2 or TRBV6-3 to TRBJ2-4; 7 bases are a match to TRBD1. CDR1 and CDR2 from the germline V gene are MNHEY and SVGEGT. V was clipped by 5 bases and J by 0 bases; unmatched bases: 1. This CDR3 spans 14 amino acids. The CDR3: CASSRTGAKNIQYF. The CDR3 bases are TGTGCCAGCAGTCGGACAGGAGCCAAAAACATTCAGTACTTC.

V is TRBV5-6 and J is TRBJ1-1; TRBD1 agrees at 7 bases. Trimming removed 2 bases from V and 1 base from J; junction bases left unmatched: 2. CDR3 length equals 14 residues. Looked up from germline, CDR1 is SGHDT and CDR2 is YYEEEE. The CDR3 region is CASSFRTGNTEAFF. CDR3 coding DNA: TGTGCCAGCAGCTTCCGGACAGGGAACACTGAAGCTTTCTTT.

This chain uses TRBV5-1 with TRBJ2-7; 9 nucleotides line up with TRBD1. Germline CDR1 SGHRS, CDR2 YFSETQ. The trim removed 0 bases at V and 4 bases at J, leaving 5 bases unmatched. CDR3 length: 15 amino acids. CDR3: CASSLGGQGGYEQYF. Here the CDR3 DNA reads TGCGCCAGCAGCTTGGGGGGACAGGGAGGATACGAGCAGTACTTC.

The CDR3 protein is CASGRTSGGRSYNEQFF. CDR3 DNA: TGCGCCAGCGGGCGGACTAGCGGGGGCCGCTCCTACAATGAGCAGTTCTTC. The genes are TRBV10-1 and TRBJ2-1; 13 bases agree with TRBD2. Germline CDR1 reads WNHNN; CDR2 reads SYGVQD (reference sequence). V was pared by 8 bases and J by 0 bases, with 7 bases of the junction left unmatched. This CDR3 has 17 amino acids.

CDR3 protein: CASSLRPQQPQHF. The CDR3 DNA reads TGTGCCAGCAGCTTAAGACCCCAACAGCCCCAGCATTTT. The chain employs TRBV7-2 and TRBJ1-5; no definite D call. Germline lookup yields CDR1 SGHTA and CDR2 FQGNSA. The CDR3 contains 13 residues. Trimming took off 2 bases at V and 7 bases at J, with 9 bases between the two ends. The complete variable domain, with remaining parts taken from reference TRBV7-2 and TRBJ1-5, reads GAGVSQSPSNKVTEKGKDVELRCDPISGHTALYWYRQSLGQGLEFLIYFQGNSAPDKSGLPSDRFSAERTGGSVSTLTIQRTQQEDSAVYLCASSLRPQQPQHFGDGTRLSIL.

V gene TRBV5-1 combines with J gene TRBJ2-5, with 9 bases identical to TRBD2. Trimming removed 1 base from V and 5 bases from J; junction bases left unmatched: 0. Germline CDR1 SGHRS, CDR2 YFSETQ. There are 13 residues in the CDR3. The CDR3 nucleotides are TGCGCCAGCAGCTTGACTAGCGGGGAGACCCAGTACTTC. Translating gives CASSLTSGETQYF. The full variable domain, completed using reference TRBV5-1 and TRBJ2-5, is KAGVTQTPRYLIKTRGQQVTLSCSPISGHRSVSWYQQTPGQGLQFLFEYFSETQRNKGNFPGRFSGRQFSNSRSEMNVSTLELGDSALYLCASSLTSGETQYFGPGTRLLVL.

The genes are TRBV19 and TRBJ2-5; D is unresolved. Deletions cut 7 bases from V and 4 bases from J, with 13 bases between. Germline loops: CDR1 LNHDA, CDR2 SQIVND (reference sequence). The CDR3 loop spans 13 amino acids. The CDR3 here is CASISPGGETQYF. The CDR3 DNA follows: TGTGCCAGTATCTCCCCTGGTGGAGAGACCCAGTACTTC.

This clone was seen just once. The V and J genes are TRBV10-3 and TRBJ1-5; 7 positions agree with TRBD1. With 4 bases clipped from V and 5 bases from J, the junction kept 8 bases outside the gene matches. The CDR3 is 15 amino acids. Germline V lookup: CDR1 ENHRY, CDR2 SYGVKD. Written as DNA, the CDR3 is TGTGCCATCAGTGCGAGGGACAGCAGAGATCAGCCCCAGCATTTT. It encodes CAISARDSRDQPQHF.

This sequence joins TRBV13 and TRBJ1-4; D unresolved. The CDR3 extends over 14 amino acids. Deletions cut 5 bases from V and 0 bases from J, with 7 bases between. Germline V lookup: CDR1 PRHDT, CDR2 FYEKMQ (reference sequence). CDR3 sequence (DNA): TGTGCCAGCAGCCGTGGGGCAACTAATGAAAAACTGTTTTTT. Amino acid sequence: CASSRGATNEKLFF.

V and J are TRBV6-1 and TRBJ2-3, with unresolved D. The CDR3 has 17 amino acids. Germline-derived CDR1 and CDR2 are MNHNS and SASEGT. Trimming removed 1 base at V and 2 bases at J, with 16 bases between. The CDR3: CASSEDGTPTVTDTQYF. The CDR3, as DNA: TGTGCCAGCAGTGAAGATGGTACCCCTACAGTCACAGATACGCAGTATTTT.

The chain uses TRBV2 and TRBJ2-3; 7 bases fit TRBD2. Germline V gene data show CDR1 as SNHLY and CDR2 as FYNNEI. The junction had 6 bases not matched to a gene; V was cut back by 7 bases and J by 5 bases. The CDR3 length is 13 residues. The CDR3 loop is CASTDRGGDTQYF. CDR3 DNA sequence: TGTGCCAGCACAGACCGCGGGGGAGATACGCAGTATTTT.

V is TRBV5-1 and J is TRBJ2-5; 9 positions agree with TRBD1. Germline trimming cut 10 bases from V and 9 bases from J; bases unmatched to any gene: 13. Germline V gives CDR1 SGHRS, CDR2 YFSETQ. CDR3 size: 13 residues. CDR3: CAGRDRVDGAQYF. The CDR3 coding sequence is TGCGCCGGCCGGGACAGGGTCGACGGGGCCCAGTACTTC.

The V and J genes are TRBV7-2 and TRBJ1-5; weak D call: TRBD1 (6 bases). The CDR3 extends over 15 amino acids. Per germline, CDR1 SGHTA and CDR2 FQGNSA. Trimming stripped 1 base from V and 5 bases from J, with 12 bases between. CDR3 in amino acids: CASSLGTVPHQPQHF. The CDR3, as DNA: TGTGCCAGCAGCTTAGGGACAGTTCCCCATCAGCCCCAGCATTTT. Together with reference TRBV7-2 and TRBJ1-5, the CDR3 gives the full variable domain: GAGVSQSPSNKVTEKGKDVELRCDPISGHTALYWYRQSLGQGLEFLIYFQGNSAPDKSGLPSDRFSAERTGGSVSTLTIQRTQQEDSAVYLCASSLGTVPHQPQHFGDGTRLSIL.

V is TRBV11-2 and J is TRBJ1-3; D is ambiguous. CDR3 length: 15 amino acids. V was shortened by 0 bases and J by 9 bases, with 15 bases between the two germline ends. CDR1 is SGHAT, CDR2 FQNNGV, per germline. Written as DNA, the CDR3 is TGTGCCAGCAGCTTAGATCTCGGCAAGGCATCCACCATATATTTT. It translates to CASSLDLGKASTIYF.

The chain employs TRBV7-8 and TRBJ2-7, with 8 bases that match TRBD1. Germline trimming cut 2 bases from V and 2 bases from J; bases unmatched to any gene: 2. This CDR3 region has 14 residues. Germline CDR1 is SGHVS and CDR2 is FQNEAQ. CDR3 region: CASSLQGAPYEQYF. DNA for the CDR3: TGTGCCAGCAGCTTACAGGGGGCTCCCTACGAGCAGTACTTC.

The chain joins TRBV30 to TRBJ1-4; D unresolved. The germline V gene has CDR1 GTSNPN and CDR2 SVGIG (reference sequence). Trimming left V 3 bases short and J 4 bases short, with 9 bases between. This CDR3 contains 13 residues. CDR3 sequence (DNA): TGTGCCTGGAGCCGTGTACATAATGAAAAACTGTTTTTT. It encodes CAWSRVHNEKLFF.

This chain links TRBV29-1 with TRBJ1-5, with no clear D. V lost 6 bases, J lost 0 bases, and 9 bases lay in between. Per germline, CDR1 SQVTM and CDR2 ANQGSEA. This CDR3 is built from 13 residues. CDR3 loop: CSVWTDSNQPQHF. CDR3 bases: TGCAGCGTCTGGACTGATAGCAATCAGCCCCAGCATTTT.

The CDR3: CASSIIGQGTDTQYF. CDR3 coding DNA: TGTGCCAGTAGTATCATTGGACAGGGGACAGATACGCAGTATTTT. This chain links TRBV19 with TRBJ2-3, with TRBD1 matching over 9 bases. CDR3 length equals 15 residues. Germline V gene lookup returns CDR1 LNHDA and CDR2 SQIVND (reference sequence). The J segment lost 3 bases and the V segment lost 3 bases, leaving 4 bases of the junction unmatched.